A single sample is the source of the 20 T cell receptor beta chains below, sequenced in a study of T cell responses to AZD1222 COVID-19 vaccine. TCRdb's copy holds only in-frame clones and misses some; the assay was immunoSEQ multiplex PCR. The sample comprises about 110,000 clones, roughly 86% of which are singletons, and about 4.5% rests with the top ten. Material: peripheral blood, obtained on day 0 of AZD1222 vaccination. Receptors originate from an adult in good health.

The chain carries TRBV11-2 and TRBJ1-2; 7 bases are shared with TRBD1. V gave up 5 bases and J gave up 7 bases; unmatched junction bases: 10. This CDR3 is built from 14 residues. The V gene's germline CDR1 is SGHAT and CDR2 FQNNGV. This chain's CDR3 is CASSRRQGEGGYTF. CDR3 nucleotide sequence: TGTGCCAGCAGCCGACGACAGGGCGAGGGTGGCTACACCTTC.

This clone has more than one count but fewer than ten. This chain uses TRBV3-1 (or the pseudogene TRBV3-2) with TRBJ1-4, with TRBD1 matching 9 bases. The J segment lost 8 bases and the V segment lost 4 bases, leaving 8 bases of the junction unmatched. CDR1 LGHDT and CDR2 YNNKEL come from the germline V gene (reference sequence). CDR3 size: 15 residues. For the CDR3, the DNA is TGTGCCAGCAGCCCAGAGGGACAGGGAATCGAAAAACTGTTTTTT. It yields the protein CASSPEGQGIEKLFF.

The chain combines TRBV7-9 with TRBJ2-7; weak D call: TRBD2 (5 bases). The V gene lost 4 bases and the J gene lost 7 bases, with 20 bases spanning the gap. The CDR3 covers 15 residues. Germline-derived CDR1 and CDR2 are SEHNR and FQNEAQ (reference sequence). The CDR3 DNA follows: TGTGCCAGCAGCTCAACTCTAACTAGAATCGGGGAGCAGTACTTC. Its translation is CASSSTLTRIGEQYF. The full variable domain, completed using reference TRBV7-9 and TRBJ2-7, is DTGVSQNPRHKITKRGQNVTFRCDPISEHNRLYWYRQTLGQGPEFLTYFQNEAQLEKSRLLSDRFSAERPKGSFSTLEIQRTEQGDSAMYLCASSSTLTRIGEQYFGPGTRLTVT.

This clone was observed a single time. This chain joins TRBV7-8 and TRBJ1-2, with TRBD1 matching over 7 bases. With 5 bases clipped from V and 2 bases from J, the junction kept 2 bases outside the gene matches. This CDR3 is built from 13 residues. The germline CDR1 and CDR2 sequences are SGHVS and FQNEAQ. The CDR3 protein is CASSAGQNYGYTF. CDR3 coding DNA: TGTGCCAGCAGCGCGGGACAGAACTATGGCTACACCTTC.

V is TRBV20-1 and J is TRBJ1-6, with D maybe TRBD1 (6 bases). V was shortened by 3 bases and J by 10 bases, with 7 bases between the two germline ends. The germline V gene has CDR1 DFQATT and CDR2 SNEGSKA (reference sequence). The CDR3 runs to 11 residues. The DNA for the CDR3 is TGCAGTGCTAGGACAGGATCACCCCTCCACTTT. Amino acids: CSARTGSPLHF.

This chain links TRBV5-1 with TRBJ1-6, with a weak D call TRBD1 (6 bases). The CDR3 runs to 14 residues. In germline, CDR1 is SGHRS, CDR2 YFSETQ. V was cut by 6 bases and J by 8 bases, with 15 bases left in between. The CDR3, as DNA: TGCGCCAGCAATATGGGGGGCAATGATTCACCCCTCCACTTT. It yields the protein CASNMGGNDSPLHF.

This chain links TRBV9 with TRBJ2-7; TRBD2 matches 14 bases. Germline V lookup: CDR1 SGDLS, CDR2 YYNGEE. CDR3 length: 17 amino acids. Trimming removed 2 bases from V and 6 bases from J; junction bases left unmatched: 10. CDR3 DNA sequence: TGTGCCAGCAGCGTCCAGCCCCAGACTAGCGGGAGGGTCGAGCAGTACTTC. This sequence encodes CASSVQPQTSGRVEQYF.

The chain combines TRBV19 with TRBJ2-1; D might be TRBD2 (6 bases). The germline V gene has CDR1 LNHDA and CDR2 SQIVND (reference sequence). This CDR3 is built from 14 residues. Trimming removed 3 bases from V and 6 bases from J, with 12 bases in between. CDR3 sequence (DNA): TGTGCCAGTAGTATCCAGTCTAGCGTCAATGAGCAGTTCTTC. It specifies CASSIQSSVNEQFF.

The rearrangement joins TRBV3-1 (or the pseudogene TRBV3-2) to TRBJ1-6; 7 bases align to TRBD1. V gave up 3 bases and J gave up 10 bases; unmatched junction bases: 12. Germline V gene sequence: CDR1 LGHDT, CDR2 YNNKEL (reference sequence). The CDR3 sequence is 16 residues long. The CDR3 loop reads CASSHHPGQPRSPLHF. CDR3 nucleotides: TGTGCCAGCAGCCATCACCCGGGACAGCCAAGGTCACCCCTCCACTTT.

This chain joins TRBV7-9 and TRBJ1-1, with 8 bases lining up with TRBD1. Losses at the gene ends were 7 bases for V and 1 base for J; bases not matched to a gene: 11. The CDR3 runs 16 residues. Germline values: CDR1 SEHNR, CDR2 FQNEAQ (reference sequence). The CDR3 reads CASTPRMTGANTEAFF. The CDR3 DNA is TGTGCCAGCACCCCGCGTATGACAGGGGCGAACACTGAAGCTTTCTTT.

This rearrangement joins TRBV5-1 to TRBJ1-2; D is ambiguous. CDR1 is SGHRS, CDR2 YFSETQ, per germline. The ends were cut back, 0 bases at V and 4 bases at J, with 10 bases in the middle. CDR3 size: 14 residues. CDR3 in DNA: TGCGCCAGCAGCTTGGCCCTATCGGGCTATGGCTACACCTTC. Translation: CASSLALSGYGYTF.

V usage is TRBV19 and J usage is TRBJ2-1; 8 bases align to TRBD2. Per germline, CDR1 LNHDA and CDR2 SQIVND (reference sequence). The junction had 4 bases not matched to a gene; V was cut back by 1 base and J by 2 bases. CDR3 length equals 16 residues. The CDR3 protein is CASSIGGGGPYNEQFF. The DNA for the CDR3 is TGTGCCAGTAGTATAGGAGGCGGGGGGCCCTACAATGAGCAGTTCTTC.

The gene calls are TRBV30 and TRBJ1-3, with 12 bases identical to TRBD1. The ends lost 5 bases at V and 2 bases at J; junction bases unmatched: 4. Germline CDR1 GTSNPN, CDR2 SVGIG (reference sequence). This CDR3 comprises 15 residues. Written as DNA, the CDR3 is TGTGCCTGGGACCGGGACAGGGGGCCTGGAAACACCATATATTTT. Translation: CAWDRDRGPGNTIYF.

The J gene is TRBJ1-1, the V gene TRBV9; 9 bases match TRBD1. CDR3 length: 19 amino acids. V trimming: 0 bases; J trimming: 4 bases; junction bases outside the gene matches: 16. The germline V gene has CDR1 SGDLS and CDR2 YYNGEE. The CDR3 sequence is CASSVDKFVTGGLVTEAFF. The CDR3 DNA reads as TGTGCCAGCAGCGTAGATAAGTTTGTGACAGGGGGTTTGGTCACTGAAGCTTTCTTT.

The genes are TRBV30 and TRBJ1-4; TRBD1 matches at 10 bases. J was trimmed by 8 bases and V by 3 bases; bases with no gene match: 6. CDR1 GTSNPN and CDR2 SVGIG come from the germline V gene (reference sequence). The CDR3 length is 14 residues. The CDR3 here is CAWSRRDRGEKLFF. Written as DNA, the CDR3 is TGTGCCTGGAGCCGGCGGGACAGGGGCGAAAAACTGTTTTTT. The variable domain in full, with the rest retrieved from reference TRBV30 and TRBJ1-4, is SQTIHQWPATLVQPVGSPLSLECTVEGTSNPNLYWYRQAAGRGLQLLFYSVGIGQISSEVPQNLSASRPQDRQFILSSKKLLLSDSGFYLCAWSRRDRGEKLFFGSGTQLSVL.

The rearrangement joins TRBV19 to TRBJ1-4; D remains ambiguous. The V end was cut by 3 bases, the J end by 5 bases, with 7 bases between. Germline values: CDR1 LNHDA, CDR2 SQIVND (reference sequence). CDR3 length equals 13 residues. This CDR3 is CASSIRQNEKLFF. The CDR3, as DNA: TGTGCCAGTAGTATCCGGCAGAATGAAAAACTGTTTTTT.

The chain is built from TRBV28 and TRBJ1-6; 9 nucleotides line up with TRBD1. The V segment lost 3 bases and the J segment 4 bases; nucleotides outside the gene matches: 4. Germline loops: CDR1 MDHEN, CDR2 SYDVKM. The CDR3 is 16 residues long. The CDR3 protein is CASSLDRGWYNSPLHF. CDR3 coding DNA: TGTGCCAGCAGTTTGGACAGGGGATGGTATAATTCACCCCTCCACTTT.

The chain combines TRBV7-8 with TRBJ2-7, with 8 bases lining up with TRBD1. The CDR3 has 15 residues. V trimming: 2 bases; J trimming: 5 bases; junction bases outside the gene matches: 8. Per the germline V gene, CDR1 is SGHVS and CDR2 is FQNEAQ. CDR3 DNA sequence: TGTGCCAGCAGCTTATATTTTACAGGGGGAGACGAGCAGTACTTC. Translation gives CASSLYFTGGDEQYF.

V gene TRBV12-3 or TRBV12-4 combines with J gene TRBJ2-1; no firm D call. The CDR3 contains 13 residues. V was shortened by 6 bases and J by 8 bases, with 14 bases between the two germline ends. CDR3 nucleotide sequence: TGTGCCAGCAGATCCAGATTGGGCGATGAGCAGTTCTTC. Translation gives CASRSRLGDEQFF.

J is TRBJ2-3 and V is TRBV5-1; 14 bases are shared with TRBD2. The germline V gene encodes CDR1 SGHRS and CDR2 YFSETQ. Trimming cost V 4 bases and J 4 bases; bases outside gene matches: 5. The CDR3 spans 16 residues. CDR3 sequence: CASSTGLAGASDTQYF. Written as DNA, the CDR3 is TGCGCCAGCAGCACGGGACTAGCGGGAGCCTCAGATACGCAGTATTTT.